These 16 T cell receptor beta chains were all obtained from the same sample, sequenced in a study of blood T cell repertoires in COVID-19. The repertoire was sequenced with immunoSEQ multiplex PCR; TCRdb's copy has only in-frame clones and lacks some. The profile covers approximately 400,000 clones, with about 87% appearing a single time and 1.3% taken by the ten largest. The material sequenced was PBMCs or T cells enriched from blood (not recorded which). The source is a man younger than 40 who had recovered from COVID-19.

The chain employs TRBV29-1 and TRBJ1-2; D might be TRBD1 (5 bases). Trimming removed 4 bases from V and 6 bases from J, with 9 bases in between. The CDR3 spans 11 residues. Germline values: CDR1 SQVTM, CDR2 ANQGSEA. DNA of the CDR3: TGCAGCGTTGGCAGGGCCGATGGCTACACCTTC. This encodes CSVGRADGYTF.

The rearrangement links TRBV6-5 to TRBJ1-3; D ambiguous. This CDR3 is built from 15 residues. From germline, CDR1 is MNHEY and CDR2 SVGAGI. V lost 2 bases and J 1 base, leaving 9 bases between the germline ends. CDR3 DNA sequence: TGTGCCAGCAGTTACCCAACATCGTCTGGAAACACCATATATTTT. This gives the protein CASSYPTSSGNTIYF.

The chain's CDR3 is CASSQDDTRGTGTDTQYF. CDR3 nucleotides: TGCGCCAGCAGCCAAGATGACACTCGGGGGACGGGCACAGATACGCAGTATTTT. The rearrangement joins TRBV4-1 to TRBJ2-3; a weak D match, TRBD2 (6 bases). Germline V gene sequence: CDR1 MGHRA, CDR2 YSYEKL. The CDR3 runs to 18 residues. Trimming shortened V by 0 bases and J by 1 base, and 17 bases separated the two germline ends.

The chain links TRBV7-2 to TRBJ2-2, with D maybe TRBD1 (5 bases). The germline V and J ends were trimmed by 3 bases and 4 bases, with 9 bases remaining between them. The CDR3 is made up of 14 amino acids. CDR1 and CDR2 (germline): SGHTA, FQGNSA. CDR3 DNA sequence: TGTGCCAGCAGCTTTCAGGGCCTCACCGGGGAGCTGTTTTTT. Translating gives CASSFQGLTGELFF.

The chain couples TRBV30 to TRBJ1-5; 8 positions agree with TRBD1. Germline V gene data show CDR1 as GTSNPN and CDR2 as SVGIG (reference sequence). V lost 1 base, J lost 4 bases, and 3 bases stayed unmatched. The CDR3 is 14 amino acids. The CDR3 nucleotides read TGTGCCTGGAGTGCCACAGGGGGAAATCAGCCCCAGCATTTT. Translation gives CAWSATGGNQPQHF. The full variable domain, in which reference TRBV30 and TRBJ1-5 provide the parts outside the CDR3, is SQTIHQWPATLVQPVGSPLSLECTVEGTSNPNLYWYRQAAGRGLQLLFYSVGIGQISSEVPQNLSASRPQDRQFILSSKKLLLSDSGFYLCAWSATGGNQPQHFGDGTRLSIL.

The chain links TRBV5-1 to TRBJ2-3; 7 nucleotides agree with TRBD1. The CDR3 covers 16 residues. Looked up from germline, CDR1 is SGHRS and CDR2 is YFSETQ. V dropped 0 bases and J dropped 2; count of bases not matched to a gene: 6. CDR3 residues: CASSLGQGFFTDTQYF. The DNA for the CDR3 is TGCGCCAGCAGCTTGGGACAGGGTTTTTTCACAGATACGCAGTATTTT.

The chain is built from TRBV3-1 (or the pseudogene TRBV3-2) and TRBJ1-4, with TRBD1 matching over 8 bases. The trim removed 4 bases at V and 0 bases at J, leaving 1 base unmatched. Germline assignment: CDR1 LGHDT and CDR2 YNNKEL (reference sequence). The CDR3 totals 15 residues. The CDR3: CASSPGQATNEKLFF. The CDR3 nucleotides read TGTGCCAGCAGCCCGGGACAGGCAACTAATGAAAAACTGTTTTTT.

The chain recombines TRBV18 with TRBJ1-3; D remains unclear. The CDR3 extends over 15 amino acids. Looked up from germline, CDR1 is KGHSH and CDR2 is LQKENI. V lost 0 bases to trimming and J lost 3 bases, with 9 bases between them. CDR3 coding DNA: TGTGCCAGCTCACCACCGACTGGGTATGGAAACACCATATATTTT. This translates into CASSPPTGYGNTIYF.

The chain uses TRBV30 and TRBJ1-1; possibly TRBD1 for D (5 bases). This CDR3 spans 14 amino acids. Germline CDR1 reads GTSNPN; CDR2 reads SVGIG (reference sequence). V was shortened by 2 bases and J by 4 bases, with 14 bases between the two germline ends. Written as DNA, the CDR3 is TGTGCCTGGAGTTGGTCAGGGATGGGCACTGAAGCTTTCTTT. This sequence encodes CAWSWSGMGTEAFF.

This chain uses TRBV19 with TRBJ1-6; 10 bases agree with TRBD1. V trimming: 5 bases; J trimming: 9 bases; junction bases outside the gene matches: 4. CDR3 length: 14 residues. Germline V gives CDR1 LNHDA, CDR2 SQIVND (reference sequence). CDR3: CASSPGTGVSPLHF. Here the CDR3 DNA reads TGTGCCAGTAGTCCCGGGACAGGGGTTTCACCCCTCCACTTT.

The chain employs TRBV7-9 and TRBJ2-1; a possible D gene is TRBD1 (7 bases). Germline CDR1 reads SEHNR; CDR2 reads FQNEAQ (reference sequence). This CDR3 region has 17 residues. V lost 6 bases to trimming and J lost 1 base, with 19 bases between them. CDR3 nucleotide sequence: TGTGCCAGCAGTCTTAGCTTCAGGGGGGAATCCTACAATGAGCAGTTCTTC. This encodes CASSLSFRGESYNEQFF.

The rearrangement uses TRBV18 and TRBJ2-7; 9 bases line up with TRBD1. The CDR3 loop spans 15 amino acids. V shed 4 bases, J shed 2 bases, and the junction held 6 bases outside the gene matches. Germline V CDR1 and CDR2: KGHSH, LQKENI. In DNA, the CDR3 is TGTGCCAGCTCACTCTCCGGGACAGGGACCTACGAGCAGTACTTC. Amino acids: CASSLSGTGTYEQYF.

The chain carries TRBV28 and TRBJ1-3; no firm D call. The germline V gene has CDR1 MDHEN and CDR2 SYDVKM. V shed 3 bases and J shed 4 bases, with 13 bases lying between them. There are 15 residues in the CDR3. The DNA of the CDR3 is TGTGCCAGCAGTTTCTGGTCACCAGGCGGAAACACCATATATTTT. Protein product: CASSFWSPGGNTIYF.

CDR3 nucleotides: TGTGCCAGCATCACAAGTCGGGGACGGAGGGGCTCCTACGAGCAGTACTTC. Translation: CASITSRGRRGSYEQYF. The chain combines TRBV28 with TRBJ2-7; TRBD2 might be the D (6 bases). V lost 7 bases and J lost 0, with 22 bases in between. CDR3 length: 17 amino acids. Germline loops: CDR1 MDHEN, CDR2 SYDVKM.

In its sample, this clone was seen a few times. The chain couples TRBV12-3 or TRBV12-4 to TRBJ1-1, with no clear D. The V end was cut by 3 bases, the J end by 10 bases, with 15 bases between. CDR3 size: 13 residues. The CDR3 loop is CASSFVPQAGAFF. In DNA, the CDR3 is TGTGCCAGCAGTTTCGTACCCCAGGCGGGAGCTTTCTTT.

V usage is TRBV10-2 and J usage is TRBJ1-1; D ambiguous. Trimming pared 2 bases from V and 3 bases from J, leaving 7 bases between. Germline values: CDR1 WSHSY, CDR2 SAAADI. The CDR3 sequence is 13 residues long. The CDR3 nucleotides read TGCGCCAGCAGTGAGGCCCGGGACACTGAAGCTTTCTTT. Protein: CASSEARDTEAFF.